The text below deals with one TCR beta chain. Its antigen remains unknown. This entry belongs to a study of cytomegalovirus exposure and HLA in healthy donors. Whole-study results and caveats: Presence/absence analyses assumed roughly uniform sequencing depth across donors, which may not hold. A later analysis linked a missense variant in DCLRE1C to the trimming of TCR beta V and J genes. In an earlier analysis, productive rearrangement rates for most beta V segments clustered near 87% or 30%.

The primer mix had 60 Vbeta and 13 Jbeta primers. This table comes from immunoSEQ multiplex PCR, and its TCRdb copy is limited to in-frame clones, with some not included. The data contain roughly 140,000 clones, about 85% of them singletons. In germline, CDR1 is SGHRS, CDR2 YFSETQ. With 3 bases removed from V and 1 base from J, the gap between germline ends came to 7 bases. The CDR3 spans 13 residues. The clonotype comes from a boy aged 2-15 years in good health and CMV-seronegative. The sample consisted of PBMCs. The chain links TRBV5-1 to TRBJ1-1; D gene unclear. CDR3: CASSWQENTEAFF. CDR3 nucleotides: TGCGCCAGCAGCTGGCAGGAGAACACTGAAGCTTTCTTT.